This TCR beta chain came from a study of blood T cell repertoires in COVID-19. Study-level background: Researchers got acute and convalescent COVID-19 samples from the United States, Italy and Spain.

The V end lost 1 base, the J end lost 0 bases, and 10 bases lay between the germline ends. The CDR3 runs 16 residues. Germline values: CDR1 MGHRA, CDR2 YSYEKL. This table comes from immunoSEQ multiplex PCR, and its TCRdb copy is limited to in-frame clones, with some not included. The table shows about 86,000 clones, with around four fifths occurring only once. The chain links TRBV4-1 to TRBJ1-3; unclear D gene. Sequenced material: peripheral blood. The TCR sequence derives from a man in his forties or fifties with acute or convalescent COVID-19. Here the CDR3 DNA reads TGCGCCAGCAGCCAAGTGCAGCGGATCTCTGGAAACACCATATATTTT. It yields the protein CASSQVQRISGNTIYF.